Given below is one TCR beta chain in context. The CDR3 runs to 13 residues. Trimming removed 7 bases at V and 7 bases at J, with 13 bases between. Germline loops: CDR1 LNHDA, CDR2 SQIVND (reference sequence). Assay used: immunoSEQ multiplex PCR; TCRdb lists only in-frame clones, some missing. The top ten clones hold less than 9% of a sample with around 150,000 clones, 84% of them seen once. The data stem from a study of blood T cell repertoires in COVID-19. This TCR derives from a man younger than 40 with COVID-19, enrolled during active disease. The rearrangement joins TRBV19 to TRBJ1-4; possibly TRBD1 for D (5 bases). Input material: peripheral blood. Here the CDR3 DNA reads TGTGCCAGTACCCCAGACGGGGGTGAAAAACTGTTTTTT. This gives the protein CASTPDGGEKLFF.